A single T cell receptor beta chain is shown here with its context. The sample is drawn from a study of blood T cells in healthy people across ages. CDR3 length: 14 amino acids. Trimming left V 5 bases short and J 8 bases short, with 18 bases between. Peripheral blood, roughly 9.3 milliliters per donor, was collected. Together with a sample-barcoded 5' primer, a J-beta primer mix was included in a second PCR lasting about 7 to 11 cycles. TCRdb processed the 5' RACE reads anew with MiXCR; each CDR3 protein has one entry. This sample yields 1.2 million to 1.5 million distinct CDR3 sequences, of which around 59% are seen a single time; under 8.5% belongs to the top ten.

This TCR was recovered from a young man in good health. Material: blood. This chain uses TRBV12-3 or TRBV12-4 with TRBJ1-2, with D uncertain. CDR3 in DNA: TGTGCCAGCAGTCCCTCCATTCTCGTAGGGGGCTACACCTTC. Protein: CASSPSILVGGYTF.